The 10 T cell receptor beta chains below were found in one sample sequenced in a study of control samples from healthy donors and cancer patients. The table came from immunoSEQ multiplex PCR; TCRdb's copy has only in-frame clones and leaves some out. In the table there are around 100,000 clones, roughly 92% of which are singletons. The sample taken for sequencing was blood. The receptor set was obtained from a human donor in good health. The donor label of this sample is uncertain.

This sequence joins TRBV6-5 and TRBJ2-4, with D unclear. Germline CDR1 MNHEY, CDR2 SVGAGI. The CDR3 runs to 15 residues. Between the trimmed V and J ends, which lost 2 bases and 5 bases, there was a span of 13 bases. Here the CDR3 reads CASSYGLRAENIQYF. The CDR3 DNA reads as TGTGCCAGCAGTTACGGGTTACGGGCTGAAAACATTCAGTACTTC.

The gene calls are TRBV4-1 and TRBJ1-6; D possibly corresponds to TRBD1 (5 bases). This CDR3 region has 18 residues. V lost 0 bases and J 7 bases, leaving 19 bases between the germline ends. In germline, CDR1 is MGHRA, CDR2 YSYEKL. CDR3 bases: TGCGCCAGCAGCCAAGAGTTGGGGGAAGGAGTGGGGAATTCACCCCTCCACTTT. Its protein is CASSQELGEGVGNSPLHF.

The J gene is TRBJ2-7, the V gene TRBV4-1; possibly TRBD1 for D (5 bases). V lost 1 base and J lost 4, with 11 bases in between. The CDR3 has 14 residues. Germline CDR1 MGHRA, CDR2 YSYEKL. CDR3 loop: CASSQVGAAYEQYF. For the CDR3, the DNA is TGCGCCAGCAGCCAAGTAGGGGCCGCTTACGAGCAGTACTTC.

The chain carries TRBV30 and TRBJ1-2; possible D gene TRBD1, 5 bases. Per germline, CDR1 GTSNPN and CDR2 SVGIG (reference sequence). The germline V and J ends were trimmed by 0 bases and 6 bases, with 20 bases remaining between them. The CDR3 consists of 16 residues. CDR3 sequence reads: CAWSVRIGRVSDGYTF. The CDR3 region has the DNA TGTGCCTGGAGTGTACGTATTGGCAGGGTCTCGGATGGCTACACCTTC.

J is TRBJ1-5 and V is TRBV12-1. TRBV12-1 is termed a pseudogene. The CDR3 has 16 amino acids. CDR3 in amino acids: CASSFARDDSNQPQHF. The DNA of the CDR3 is TGTGCCAGCAGCTTTGCGCGGGACGATAGCAATCAGCCCCAGCATTTT.

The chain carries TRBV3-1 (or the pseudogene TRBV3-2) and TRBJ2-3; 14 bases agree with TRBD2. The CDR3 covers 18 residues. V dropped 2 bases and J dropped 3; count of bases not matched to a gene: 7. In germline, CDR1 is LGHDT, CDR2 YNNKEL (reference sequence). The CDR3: CASSQPGLAGGGTDTQYF. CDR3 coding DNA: TGTGCCAGCAGCCAACCCGGACTAGCGGGGGGAGGAACAGATACGCAGTATTTT.

In nucleotides, the CDR3 is TGTGCCAGCAGCGGGTTTTCGGGCAGTGAAGCTTTCTTT. This sequence encodes CASSGFSGSEAFF. J is TRBJ1-1 and V is TRBV9; no firm D call. The length of the CDR3 is 13 residues. CDR1 and CDR2 (germline): SGDLS, YYNGEE. Deletions cut 3 bases from V and 7 bases from J, with 13 bases between.

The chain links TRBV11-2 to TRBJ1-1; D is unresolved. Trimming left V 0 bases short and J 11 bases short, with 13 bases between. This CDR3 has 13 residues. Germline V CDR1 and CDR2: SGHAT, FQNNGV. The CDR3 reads CASSLDRISEAFF. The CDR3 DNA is TGTGCCAGCAGCTTAGATCGAATAAGTGAGGCTTTCTTT.

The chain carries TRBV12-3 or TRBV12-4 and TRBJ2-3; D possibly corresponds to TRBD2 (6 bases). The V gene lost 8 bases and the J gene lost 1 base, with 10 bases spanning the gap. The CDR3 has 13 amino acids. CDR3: CASVRGRTDTQYF. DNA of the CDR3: TGTGCCAGCGTGCGGGGACGCACAGATACGCAGTATTTT.

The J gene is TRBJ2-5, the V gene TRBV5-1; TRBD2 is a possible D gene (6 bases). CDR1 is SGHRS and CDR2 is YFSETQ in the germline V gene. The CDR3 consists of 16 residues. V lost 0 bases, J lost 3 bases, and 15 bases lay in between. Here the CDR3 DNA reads TGCGCCAGCAGCTTGGGGACCTCGCGCGGGGAAGAGACCCAGTACTTC. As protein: CASSLGTSRGEETQYF.